Below, one TCR beta chain is given with its context. This clone is a singleton in its sample. The antigen it binds to is not known. There are no base qualities to consult, and no much larger clone falls within one base. The data are from a study of blood T cell repertoires in COVID-19 (dated by TCRdb to between 2020 and 2021). Concerning the study at large: Collaborator samples came from the United States, Italy and Spain and covered acute and convalescent phases of COVID-19. The prospective study material was composed of cDNA or gDNA derived from T cells, B-cell-depleted T cells, or PBMCs. The dataset comprised deeply sampled blood TCRbeta repertoires from subjects exposed to, actively infected with, or recovered from COVID-19. The repertoires were released in a freely available public database meant as a resource for research on the immune response to SARS-CoV-2. The samples were drawn from two sources: the first 160 participants of the ongoing ImmuneRACE study, and 950 to 1,500 subjects contributed by 6 global collaborators. Nearly every sample came with metadata listing a de-identified subject ID, COVID-19 status, age in years and sex. Where available, HLA class I and class II types were taken from metadata supplied by the sample provider and were not determined by assay-based typing. Results the study describes overall, beyond this receptor: How much clinical and demographic metadata was included differed by source and by participant, and the metadata was provided uncurated.

The collaborating institutions used their own protocols to collect whole blood in K2EDTA tubes. Collaborator samples were shipped for TCRbeta analysis as frozen whole blood, isolated PBMCs, or DNA extracted from either sample type. The immunoSEQ Assay, a bias-controlled multiplex PCR, was used to amplify TCRbeta CDR3 regions from genomic DNA. The authors processed their data as follows. The number of nucleated cells in each sample was estimated from the amplification of reference gene primers within the assay. To quantify the absolute abundance of each unique TCRbeta CDR3 rearrangement, sequence reads were collapsed and filtered. Productive Simpson clonality was computed per sample as the square root of Simpson's diversity index over productive rearrangements. TCRdb mirrors the immuneACCESS table, restricted to in-frame sequences. Some clones are absent from its copies; in checked studies, under half trace to an unresolved V gene, and the reason for the others is unknown. The V and J calls and the clone size are those of that table, but D and trimming were determined from the DNA. Recorded for this sample are about 210,000 clones; around 82% of them occurred a single time. Less than 15% of the sample comes from the top ten.

V sheds 6 bases and J sheds 1 base, leaving 7 bases between their ends. CDR1 is given as SGHAT and CDR2 as FQNNGV, both from the germline V gene. The cysteine opens and the phenylalanine closes a CDR3 of 13 amino acids. Only CDR3 DNA is held: 39 bases, read in frame from base 1. The rearranged segments are TRBV11-2 and TRBJ2-4; there is no confident call for the D gene. This TCR derives from a middle-aged woman with acute or convalescent COVID-19. The specimen was peripheral blood. The nucleotides read TGTGCCAGCAGAACAATCGCCAAAAACATTCAGTACTTC. It translates to CASRTIAKNIQYF.